The 13 T cell receptor beta chains in this list originate from one sample, sequenced in a study of patients and donors after allogeneic stem cell transplantation. In TCRdb, the RT-PCR reads were re-called with MiXCR into one record per CDR3 protein. The sample records about a million distinct CDR3 sequences, 18% being singletons. Sequenced input: blood, either unsorted or a sorted T cell fraction (not recorded which). Receptor source: a human donor who was either an allogeneic HSCT recipient or a stem cell or donor lymphocyte infusion donor (not recorded which). It is not recorded whose cells these are; they may come from a transplant donor.

This clonotype was counted a few times. This sequence joins TRBV24-1 and TRBJ2-3, with 7 bases fitting TRBD2. The V segment lost 6 bases and the J segment 3 bases; nucleotides outside the gene matches: 11. There are 16 residues in the CDR3. The germline V gene has CDR1 KGHDR and CDR2 SFDVKD. Written as DNA, the CDR3 is TGTGCCACCAGTCCTGGCGGGAGAGGTGGAACAGATACGCAGTATTTT. Amino acids: CATSPGGRGGTDTQYF.

This clonotype has a count of ten or more. The chain combines TRBV10-3 with TRBJ2-2; 9 nucleotides line up with TRBD1. The CDR3 is made up of 13 amino acids. Germline lookup yields CDR1 ENHRY and CDR2 SYGVKD. V trimming: 8 bases; J trimming: 3 bases; junction bases outside the gene matches: 1. DNA of the CDR3: TGTGCCATCCGGGACAGGGACACCGGGGAGCTGTTTTTT. Protein sequence: CAIRDRDTGELFF.

This clonotype was observed at least ten times. This sequence joins TRBV20-1 and TRBJ2-1, with 8 bases aligning to TRBD2. J lost 0 bases, V lost 6 bases, and 7 bases had no gene match. From germline, CDR1 is DFQATT and CDR2 SNEGSKA (reference sequence). The CDR3 spans 15 residues. The CDR3 loop is CSAHSGDLSYNEQFF. As DNA, the CDR3 is TGCAGTGCCCATAGCGGGGACCTCTCCTACAATGAGCAGTTCTTC.

This clonotype showed up just a few times. The chain carries TRBV12-3 or TRBV12-4 and TRBJ1-2; 12 positions match TRBD1. The ends lost 6 bases at V and 0 bases at J; junction bases unmatched: 2. The CDR3 loop spans 15 amino acids. The DNA for the CDR3 is TGTGCCAGCAGGGGGACAGGGGGCTCTAACTATGGCTACACCTTC. It translates to CASRGTGGSNYGYTF.

The gene calls are TRBV24-1 and TRBJ2-6; D ambiguous. The ends were cut back, 6 bases at V and 4 bases at J, with 3 bases in the middle. CDR1 is KGHDR and CDR2 is SFDVKD in the germline V gene. CDR3 size: 12 residues. CDR3 in DNA: TGTGCCACCAGTACAGGGGCCAACGTCCTGACTTTC. Translation gives CATSTGANVLTF.

This clonotype was detected ten times or more. This chain joins TRBV4-1 and TRBJ2-5; no clear D. V was pared by 0 bases and J by 1 base, with 9 bases between. Germline V gene lookup returns CDR1 MGHRA and CDR2 YSYEKL. The CDR3 is made up of 15 amino acids. DNA for the CDR3: TGCGCCAGCAGCCAAGATCCCGGGCGCCAAGAGACCCAGTACTTC. As protein: CASSQDPGRQETQYF.

This clonotype has a handful of counts. V usage is TRBV12-3 or TRBV12-4 and J usage is TRBJ2-1, with 9 positions matching TRBD1. V was pared by 5 bases and J by 5 bases, with 13 bases of the junction left unmatched. The CDR3 has 17 residues. CDR3 DNA sequence: TGTGCCAGCAGTATATTGCAGGGACAGGGAGAAGACAATGAGCAGTTCTTC. It encodes CASSILQGQGEDNEQFF.

This clonotype appeared many times. The rearrangement joins TRBV12-3 or TRBV12-4 to TRBJ2-3; a weak D match, TRBD1 (8 bases). V was pared by 4 bases and J by 2 bases, with 13 bases between. This CDR3 region has 15 residues. The DNA of the CDR3 is TGTGCCAGCAGTTACAGGGGGGGAAACACAGATACGCAGTATTTT. It specifies CASSYRGGNTDTQYF.

The V gene is TRBV20-1, the J gene TRBJ2-7, with a tentative D call TRBD1 (5 bases). CDR1 and CDR2 from the germline V gene are DFQATT and SNEGSKA (reference sequence). This CDR3 region has 14 residues. V was pared by 4 bases and J by 1 base, with 14 bases between. Here the CDR3 DNA reads TGCAGTGCTACCCAGGGTGCGGAATCCTACGAGCAGTACTTC. It is translated as CSATQGAESYEQYF.

The J gene is TRBJ2-7, the V gene TRBV15; D might be TRBD1 (6 bases). Trimming removed 0 bases from V and 0 bases from J, with 12 bases in between. Germline values: CDR1 LNHNV, CDR2 YYDKDF (reference sequence). The CDR3 runs to 16 residues. CDR3 sequence: CATSRDLGAPSYEQYF. The CDR3 nucleotides read TGTGCCACCAGCAGAGATCTGGGGGCCCCCTCCTACGAGCAGTACTTC.

V usage is TRBV20-1 and J usage is TRBJ1-5; the D gene is possibly TRBD1 (6 bases). Germline CDR1 is DFQATT and CDR2 is SNEGSKA (reference sequence). The CDR3 covers 13 residues. V was pared by 6 bases and J by 4 bases, with 13 bases between. The CDR3 sequence is CSATRDTNQPQHF. DNA for the CDR3: TGCAGTGCCACACGGGACACTAATCAGCCCCAGCATTTT.

A few counts support this clonotype. This rearrangement joins TRBV10-3 to TRBJ1-1, with 11 bases that match TRBD1. The CDR3 totals 13 residues. V was clipped by 6 bases and J by 8 bases; unmatched bases: 5. The germline V gene has CDR1 ENHRY and CDR2 SYGVKD. The CDR3 DNA follows: TGTGCCATCAGGGAGGGACAGGGGGTGGAAGCTTTCTTT. It translates to CAIREGQGVEAFF.

This clonotype occurred a few times. The V and J genes are TRBV20-1 and TRBJ2-7, with TRBD1 matching 12 bases. Germline V lookup: CDR1 DFQATT, CDR2 SNEGSKA (reference sequence). Trimming took 4 bases from V and 6 from J; bases not matched to a gene: 7. The CDR3 is made up of 14 amino acids. The CDR3 region is CSANTGTGGREQYF. CDR3 DNA: TGCAGTGCTAACACCGGGACAGGGGGCCGCGAGCAGTACTTC.